A selection of T cell receptor beta chains follows, all from one sample in a study of OX40 agonist ivuxolimab in advanced cancers. Assay used: immunoSEQ multiplex PCR; TCRdb lists only in-frame clones, some missing. The table includes approximately 15,000 clones, about 83% detected once. The source was CD4+ or CD8+ T cells sorted from blood, collected in a trial of the OX40 agonist ivuxolimab. The receptor set was obtained from an adult with an advanced solid tumor such as melanoma, head and neck, liver or kidney cancer. Each CDR3 is given with its conserved first and last residue. D genes are given only for firm matches. Some rows mark clone size as missing; the rest say once, few, many or name a class of expanded clone.

TRBV9,TRBJ1-2,NA,TRBD1,TGTGCCAGCAGAGCCGGGACAGCTAACTATGGCTACACCTTC,CASRAGTANYGYTF
TRBV7-9,TRBJ1-6,NA,NA,TGTGCCAGCAGCTCCAAGAGCTCCTATAATTCACCCCTCCACTTT,CASSSKSSYNSPLHF
TRBV4-2,TRBJ2-2,NA,NA,TGTGCCAGCAGCCCTAGGGACGGGAACACCGGGGAGCTGTTTTTT,CASSPRDGNTGELFF
TRBV5-4,TRBJ2-3,NA,NA,TGTGCCAGCAGCACAATCGAGCGGGTCACAGATACGCAGTATTTT,CASSTIERVTDTQYF
TRBV7-2,TRBJ1-2,NA,NA,TGTGCCAGCAGCTCCCTCTTTACCGCCTATGGCTACACCTTC,CASSSLFTAYGYTF
TRBV5-4,TRBJ2-4,NA,NA,TGTGCCAGCAGTCCGGGCAGCTTAGCCAAAAACATTCAGTACTTC,CASSPGSLAKNIQYF
TRBV7-7,TRBJ2-7,NA,NA,TGTGCTAGCAGCCGCCTGGAGGGGTACGAGCAGTACTTC,CASSRLEGYEQYF
TRBV29-1,TRBJ2-5,once,NA,TGCAGCGTTGAAGGCAGGGAAGAGACCCAGTACTTC,CSVEGREETQYF
TRBV4-1,TRBJ2-3,NA,NA,TGCGCCAGCAGCCTTCAGGCGAACCCCACCGCAGATACGCAGTATTTT,CASSLQANPTADTQYF
TRBV4-1,TRBJ1-5,NA,NA,TGCGCCAGCAGCCAAACCGAGGGTATTAATCAGCCCCAGCATTTT,CASSQTEGINQPQHF
TRBV5-6,TRBJ1-1,NA,NA,TGTGCCAGCCGTATCAGGGAGAACACTGAAGCTTTCTTT,CASRIRENTEAFF
TRBV9,TRBJ2-5,once,TRBD1,TGTGCCAGCAGCGTACAGGGGGCTGGGGAGACCCAGTACTTC,CASSVQGAGETQYF
TRBV7-9,TRBJ2-5,NA,TRBD1,TGTGCCAGCAGCTTAGTCTCCAGGGGGCAAGAGACCCAGTACTTC,CASSLVSRGQETQYF
TRBV7-3,TRBJ2-3,NA,TRBD2,TGTGCCAGCAGCTTAACTAGCGGGAGACTTAGCACAGATACGCAGTATTTT,CASSLTSGRLSTDTQYF
TRBV11-2,TRBJ2-2,NA,NA,TGTGCCAGCAGCAGCTACCGGGAAAACACCGGGGAGCTGTTTTTT,CASSSYRENTGELFF
TRBV7-9,TRBJ1-1,NA,NA,TGTGCCAGCAGCTTGGGAGTTTTCCCCAGTCCTGAAGCTTTCTTT,CASSLGVFPSPEAFF
TRBV15,TRBJ2-1,few,NA,TGTGCCACCAGCAGAGAGAAGAGTCCATACAATGAGCAGTTCTTC,CATSREKSPYNEQFF
TRBV27,TRBJ2-7,NA,TRBD1,TGTGCCAGCTCACAGGGGGACTGGCTAGGCTACGAGCAGTACTTC,CASSQGDWLGYEQYF
TRBV9,TRBJ2-3,NA,NA,TGTGCCAGCAGCGTAGAGGGGAACCCCACAGATACGCAGTATTTT,CASSVEGNPTDTQYF
TRBV4-3,TRBJ2-7,NA,NA,TGCGCCAGCAGCCAAGCGGCCGGGGGCGCCGGCGAGCAGTACTTC,CASSQAAGGAGEQYF
TRBV23-1,TRBJ2-7,NA,NA,TGCGCCAGCAGTCAACCCCCCCTCCGCGACCCCTACGAGCAGTACTTC,CASSQPPLRDPYEQYF
TRBV27,TRBJ2-7,NA,NA,TGTGCCAGCTGGGGGATGGGCGAGCAGTACTTC,CASWGMGEQYF
TRBV7-2,TRBJ1-3,NA,NA,TGTGCCAGCAGCTTCGTCGGAAACACCATATATTTT,CASSFVGNTIYF
TRBV6-5,TRBJ2-7,NA,TRBD2,TGTGCCAGCAGTTACTGGGGGAGCGGGAGTTACGAGCAGTACTTC,CASSYWGSGSYEQYF
TRBV5-6,TRBJ2-6,NA,NA,TGTGCCAGCAGTACAGGGTCTGGGGCCAACGTCCTGACTTTC,CASSTGSGANVLTF
TRBV9,TRBJ1-5,NA,NA,TGTGCCAGCGGCGAGGGGAATCAGCCCCAGCATTTT,CASGEGNQPQHF
TRBV28,TRBJ2-1,NA,TRBD2,TGTGCCAGCAGTACCCGACTAGCGGGCCTCAATGAGCAGTTCTTC,CASSTRLAGLNEQFF
TRBV5-8,TRBJ2-2,NA,TRBD2,TGTGCCAGCAGCCTGGGAGGGGTTACCGGGGAGCTGTTTTTT,CASSLGGVTGELFF
TRBV7-2,TRBJ2-3,NA,NA,TGTGCCAGCAGCTTAAGTCTCCCCGACGATACGCAGTATTTT,CASSLSLPDDTQYF
TRBV5-1,TRBJ2-3,NA,NA,TGCGCCAGCAGCTTGGATAGCGCAGATACGCAGTATTTT,CASSLDSADTQYF
TRBV21-1,TRBJ2-7,NA,NA,TGTGCCAGCAGCAAAGCGCATAACTACGAGCAGTACTTC,CASSKAHNYEQYF
TRBV5-6,TRBJ2-7,NA,NA,TGTGCCAGCAGCTTGGGGACTGCGACCTACGAGCAGTACTTC,CASSLGTATYEQYF
TRBV6-6,TRBJ2-1,NA,NA,TGTGCCAGCAGTTATTCTATCAGCTCCTACAATGAGCAGTTCTTC,CASSYSISSYNEQFF
TRBV7-9,TRBJ1-4,NA,NA,TGTGCCAGCAGCTTAGCGAGGGGAGCTAATGAAAAACTGTTTTTT,CASSLARGANEKLFF
TRBV11-2,TRBJ1-5,NA,TRBD1,TGTGCCAGCAGCCCGGGACAGGGGACCCTTAGCAATCAGCCCCAGCATTTT,CASSPGQGTLSNQPQHF
TRBV6-6,TRBJ2-2,NA,TRBD1,TGTGCCAGCAGTCCTCCGGGACAGGGGACCGGGGAGCTGTTTTTT,CASSPPGQGTGELFF
TRBV2,TRBJ2-7,NA,NA,TGTGCCAGCAGTGAGGCGCGGGTTTCCTACGAGCAGTACTTC,CASSEARVSYEQYF
TRBV6-5,TRBJ1-5,NA,NA,TGTGCCAGCAGTTACTCGAAAGATAGCAATCAGCCCCAGCATTTT,CASSYSKDSNQPQHF
TRBV5-1,TRBJ2-5,NA,NA,TGCGCCAGCAGCTTTGTTTTCGAGTTTCAAGAGACCCAGTACTTC,CASSFVFEFQETQYF
TRBV29-1,TRBJ2-7,NA,TRBD1,TGCAGCGTTGGTTCGACGACAGGGGGCTACGAGCAGTACTTC,CSVGSTTGGYEQYF
TRBV7-9,TRBJ2-1,NA,NA,TGTGCCAGCACCTCCCCCGGAGGATCCTACAATGAGCAGTTCTTC,CASTSPGGSYNEQFF
TRBV5-4,TRBJ2-4,NA,TRBD1,TGTGCCAGCAGCGACAGGGGCTTAGCCAAAAACATTCAGTACTTC,CASSDRGLAKNIQYF
TRBV20-1,TRBJ1-2,once,TRBD1,TGCAGTGCTAGGACAGGGGATGGCTACACCTTC,CSARTGDGYTF
TRBV6-5,TRBJ1-4,NA,NA,TGTGCCAGCAGAGCCGGGAGTAGGGAAAAACTGTTTTTT,CASRAGSREKLFF
TRBV15,TRBJ1-5,NA,NA,TGTGCCACCAGCAGAGATCTGGCCGCCGGTCAGCCCCAGCATTTT,CATSRDLAAGQPQHF
TRBV11-2,TRBJ2-7,NA,NA,TGTGCCAGCAGCTCCCCCAGGACTGACGAGCAGTACTTC,CASSSPRTDEQYF
TRBV19,TRBJ2-1,NA,TRBD2,TGTGCCAGTCGCACTAGCGGGCCCTACAATGAGCAGTTCTTC,CASRTSGPYNEQFF
TRBV5-6,TRBJ2-1,once,TRBD2,TGTGCCAGCAGCTTGACCTATGGCGGGAGGGGCAATGAGCAGTTCTTC,CASSLTYGGRGNEQFF
TRBV27,TRBJ2-3,NA,NA,TGTGCCAGCAGTCCGTACGTGGGAGATACGCAGTATTTT,CASSPYVGDTQYF
TRBV6-5,TRBJ2-1,NA,TRBD1,TGTGCCAGCAACCCGGGACAGAGCTCCTACAATGAGCAGTTCTTC,CASNPGQSSYNEQFF
TRBV19,TRBJ2-3,NA,TRBD1,TGTGCCAGTAGTATCGGGACAGGGGGCCCAGATACGCAGTATTTT,CASSIGTGGPDTQYF
TRBV25-1,TRBJ2-7,NA,NA,TGTGCCAGCGGAGAGAACGAGCAGTACTTC,CASGENEQYF
TRBV5-4,TRBJ2-3,NA,TRBD2,TGTGCCAGCAGCCCGAGCGGGAGAATCTCCACAGATACGCAGTATTTT,CASSPSGRISTDTQYF
TRBV7-9,TRBJ2-1,medium-sized,TRBD2,TGTGCCAGCAGCCAATGGGCGACTAGCCGATACAATGAGCAGTTCTTC,CASSQWATSRYNEQFF
TRBV5-1,TRBJ2-1,NA,NA,TGCGCCAGCAGCTTGAGTTCGCTACTTAGCTCCTACAATGAGCAGTTCTTC,CASSLSSLLSSYNEQFF
TRBV6-5,TRBJ2-7,NA,NA,TGTGCCAGCAGTCAAGGACTTTTCTACGAGCAGTACTTC,CASSQGLFYEQYF
TRBV2,TRBJ2-7,NA,NA,TGTGCCAGCAGGTTTTCCTACGAGCAGTACTTC,CASRFSYEQYF
TRBV6-5,TRBJ2-7,NA,NA,TGTGCCAGCAGTTATGGGTCCCCAACAAGCTACTACGAGCAGTACTTC,CASSYGSPTSYYEQYF
TRBV29-1,TRBJ1-2,NA,NA,TGCAGCGTTGGATACAGCAATGGCTACACCTTC,CSVGYSNGYTF
TRBV6-5,TRBJ2-3,NA,TRBD1,TGTGCCAGCAGTTCCGACAGGGAAGAAAGAACAGATACGCAGTATTTT,CASSSDREERTDTQYF